This TCR beta chain derives from a study of blood T cell repertoires in COVID-19 (TCRdb year 2020). Study-wide context: Samples covering the acute and convalescent phases of COVID-19 were provided by collaborators in the United States, Italy and Spain. The prospective study material was composed of cDNA or gDNA derived from T cells, B-cell-depleted T cells, or PBMCs. Subjects who had been exposed to COVID-19, were actively infected with it, or had recovered from it provided the deeply sampled blood TCRbeta repertoires that made up the dataset. The repertoires were released in a freely available public database meant as a resource for research on the immune response to SARS-CoV-2. Samples were obtained from the ongoing ImmuneRACE study (first 160 participants) and from 1,254 subjects provided by 6 global collaborators. Nearly every sample came with metadata listing a de-identified subject ID, COVID-19 status, age in years and sex. Where available, HLA class I and class II types were taken from metadata supplied by the sample provider and were not determined by assay-based typing. Study-level results and caveats: The quantity of clinical and demographic metadata differed by source and by participant and was supplied without curation.

V lost 5 bases and J lost 3 bases, and the count of bases not matched to a germline gene is 6. The CDR3 starts with the cysteine, ends with the phenylalanine, and has 14 residues. Just CDR3 DNA is preserved here, 42 bases in frame from base 1. Based on the germline V gene (reference sequence), the CDR1 and CDR2 sequences are LNHNV and YYDKDF. Each collaborating institution followed its own protocols to collect whole blood in K2EDTA tubes. For TCRbeta analysis, collaborators shipped samples in one of three forms: frozen whole blood, isolated PBMCs, or DNA extracted from either of those sample types. TCRbeta CDR3 regions were amplified from genomic DNA by means of the immunoSEQ Assay, a bias-controlled multiplex PCR. Per the source publication's procedure: Within the assay, amplification of reference gene primers was used to estimate how many nucleated cells each sample contained. To quantify the absolute abundance of each unique TCRbeta CDR3 rearrangement, sequence reads were collapsed and filtered. For each sample, productive Simpson clonality was calculated by taking the square root of Simpson's diversity index across productive rearrangements. The table was pulled from immuneACCESS by TCRdb, which kept in-frame rearrangements only. Such tables lose some clones; where checked, under half of the loss comes from unresolved V genes, and the rest has no known cause. That table gives V, J and clone size, and the DNA gave D and trimming. For this sample there are about 100,000 clones; over 75% appear just once. The ten largest make up 3.5% to 4% of the sample.

This clone has more than one count but fewer than ten. The antigen it binds to is not known. Base qualities were left out, and no much larger clone turns up one base away. This chain joins TRBV15 to TRBJ2-7, with 8 middle bases fitting TRBD1. This TCR derives from a man in his 60s with acute or convalescent COVID-19. Sequencing was done on a sample of peripheral blood. The DNA sequence reads TGTGCCACCAGCTCAGACGGACAGGGCTACGAGCAGTACTTC. This is translated as CATSSDGQGYEQYF.